This entry lists 24 T cell receptor beta chains sequenced from one sample in a study of control samples from healthy donors and cancer patients. The method was immunoSEQ multiplex PCR; TCRdb's version includes in-frame clones alone and lacks a portion of them. The sample includes around 140,000 clones, 80% to 95% of them seen just once. Specimen: blood. These receptors originate from a man between 18 and 35 years old in good health.

The V gene is TRBV4-2, the J gene TRBJ1-1; D is unclear. This CDR3 comprises 14 residues. CDR1 and CDR2 from the germline V gene are LGHNA and YNFKEQ. Trimming shortened V by 0 bases and J by 0 bases, and 5 bases separated the two germline ends. The CDR3 is CASSQESVNTEAFF. For the CDR3, the DNA is TGTGCCAGCAGCCAAGAGTCAGTGAACACTGAAGCTTTCTTT.

The chain has TRBV3-1 (or the pseudogene TRBV3-2) and TRBJ2-1; TRBD2 aligns across 11 bases. CDR3 length: 15 residues. The J segment lost 9 bases and the V segment lost 4 bases, leaving 8 bases of the junction unmatched. Germline CDR1 LGHDT, CDR2 YNNKEL (reference sequence). CDR3 sequence: CASSPGVAGGGEQFF. CDR3 bases: TGTGCCAGCAGCCCTGGAGTAGCGGGGGGGGGTGAGCAGTTCTTC.

This chain links TRBV4-1 with TRBJ2-7; 11 bases fit TRBD1. Germline V gene sequence: CDR1 MGHRA, CDR2 YSYEKL. V gave up 3 bases and J gave up 4 bases; unmatched junction bases: 11. The CDR3 sequence is 17 residues long. The CDR3 loop reads CASSQGVIRDRGYEQYF. The DNA of the CDR3 is TGCGCCAGCAGCCAGGGCGTAATCCGGGACAGGGGGTACGAGCAGTACTTC.

The chain uses TRBV3-1 (or the pseudogene TRBV3-2) and TRBJ1-1; D is undetermined. This CDR3 is built from 14 residues. Germline lookup yields CDR1 LGHDT and CDR2 YNNKEL (reference sequence). The germline V and J ends were trimmed by 2 bases and 5 bases, with 12 bases remaining between them. The CDR3 sequence: CASSQPGRRTEAFF. The CDR3 bases are TGTGCCAGCAGCCAACCAGGACGGCGGACTGAAGCTTTCTTT.

The CDR3 DNA follows: TGTGCCAGCAGTCAAGGCGGGACAGGGGGTCAGCCCCAGCATTTT. As protein: CASSQGGTGGQPQHF. The rearrangement joins TRBV27 to TRBJ1-5; 11 nucleotides agree with TRBD1. This CDR3 is built from 15 residues. Trimming took 5 bases from V and 6 from J; bases not matched to a gene: 6. CDR1 is MNHEY and CDR2 is SMNVEV in the germline V gene (reference sequence).

The genes are TRBV5-1 and TRBJ2-5, with D possibly being TRBD2 (6 bases). V was shortened by 4 bases and J by 5 bases, with 12 bases between the two germline ends. Germline values: CDR1 SGHRS, CDR2 YFSETQ. CDR3 length: 13 residues. The CDR3 protein is CASSPGGGETQYF. The CDR3 region has the DNA TGCGCCAGCAGCCCCGGGGGTGGGGAGACCCAGTACTTC.

The gene calls are TRBV27 and TRBJ2-7; D unresolved. V shed 6 bases and J shed 5 bases, with 11 bases lying between them. This CDR3 has 12 residues. Germline V gene lookup returns CDR1 MNHEY and CDR2 SMNVEV (reference sequence). CDR3 nucleotides: TGTGCCAGCAGCCCCCCGAGCCACGAGCAGTACTTC. Protein product: CASSPPSHEQYF.

The genes are TRBV27 and TRBJ2-7, with 16 nucleotides matching TRBD2. The V and J ends lost 10 bases and 3 bases, in that order; junction bases with no gene match: 9. Germline V CDR1 and CDR2: MNHEY, SMNVEV (reference sequence). The CDR3 consists of 16 residues. The CDR3 reads CATRPGLAGGLYEQYF. The CDR3 DNA follows: TGTGCCACCCGCCCGGGACTAGCGGGGGGGCTCTACGAGCAGTACTTC.

V is TRBV6-5 and J is TRBJ1-2, with TRBD1 as a possible D gene (5 bases). The V and J ends lost 0 bases and 4 bases respectively, with 15 bases between them. The CDR3 extends over 16 amino acids. Germline V lookup: CDR1 MNHEY, CDR2 SVGAGI. The CDR3 nucleotides read TGTGCCAGCAGTTACTCAGTCGAGGGTGGGACCTATGGCTACACCTTC. Its protein product is CASSYSVEGGTYGYTF.

This clone occurred once. The V call is TRBV7-6, the J call TRBJ2-5, with D possibly called TRBD1 or TRBD2 (5 bases each). The CDR3 loop spans 15 amino acids. CDR1 SGHVS and CDR2 FNYEAQ come from the germline V gene. V was shortened by 0 bases and J by 4 bases, with 12 bases between the two germline ends. CDR3 protein: CASSLAGTALETQYF. CDR3 sequence (DNA): TGTGCCAGCAGCTTAGCCGGGACCGCCCTAGAGACCCAGTACTTC. Variable domain in full (rest from reference TRBV7-6 and TRBJ2-5): GAGVSQSPRYKVTKRGQDVALRCDPISGHVSLYWYRQALGQGPEFLTYFNYEAQQDKSGLPNDRFSAERPEGSISTLTIQRTEQRDSAMYRCASSLAGTALETQYFGPGTRLLVL.

This rearrangement joins TRBV18 to TRBJ1-2; 7 positions match TRBD1. Germline trimming cut 2 bases from V and 4 bases from J; bases unmatched to any gene: 7. Germline V gene data show CDR1 as KGHSH and CDR2 as LQKENI. There are 15 residues in the CDR3. The CDR3 DNA follows: TGTGCCAGCTCACCAAACACAGGGGATTTCTATGGCTACACCTTC. It is translated as CASSPNTGDFYGYTF.

The rearrangement links TRBV2 to TRBJ2-5; 10 bases line up with TRBD2. V lost 8 bases, J lost 2 bases, and 11 bases stayed unmatched. This CDR3 has 16 residues. Per germline, CDR1 SNHLY and CDR2 FYNNEI. The CDR3 region has the DNA TGTGCCAGCCAAAGTCTGTCTAGCGGGGGACAAGAGACCCAGTACTTC. Translation gives CASQSLSSGGQETQYF.

This sequence joins TRBV5-1 and TRBJ1-6; D possibly corresponds to TRBD1 (5 bases). CDR3 length: 19 amino acids. Germline CDR1 and CDR2: SGHRS and YFSETQ. Trimming shortened V by 0 bases and J by 0 bases, and 16 bases separated the two germline ends. CDR3 residues: CASSLVMRTQSSYNSPLHF. Here the CDR3 DNA reads TGCGCCAGCAGCTTGGTAATGCGGACACAGAGCTCCTATAATTCACCCCTCCACTTT.

The CDR3 nucleotides read TGTGCCAGTAACACTGGGACAGGGGGTTTTTCTAGCAATCAGCCCCAGCATTTT. Translated, it gives CASNTGTGGFSSNQPQHF. The chain employs TRBV19 and TRBJ1-5, with TRBD1 identical over 11 bases. This CDR3 region has 18 residues. Germline values: CDR1 LNHDA, CDR2 SQIVND (reference sequence). Trimming took 7 bases from V and 0 from J; bases not matched to a gene: 11.

Turning to this clone: The junction and the germline gene differ at one end; a read error may be behind it. Additional DNA sequences in this sample encode the identical CDR3. The chain uses TRBV5-4 and TRBJ2-5; TRBD2 matches 13 bases. Germline CDR1 and CDR2: SGHNT and YYREEE (reference sequence). This CDR3 comprises 17 residues. The CDR3 is CASSQGGTSGAGETQYF. In nucleotides, the CDR3 is TGTGCCAGCAGCCAAGGGGGGACTAGCGGGGCGGGAGAGACCCAATACTTC.

The J gene is TRBJ1-3, the V gene TRBV12-5, with TRBD1 matching 7 bases. The germline V gene has CDR1 LGHNT and CDR2 FRNRAP. Losses at the gene ends were 4 bases for V and 0 bases for J; bases not matched to a gene: 3. This CDR3 is 15 amino acids long. The CDR3 DNA is TGTGCTAGTGGTTCGGGACAGAGCTCTGGAAACACCATATATTTT. This gives the protein CASGSGQSSGNTIYF.

The rearrangement uses TRBV19 and TRBJ1-3; a possible D gene is TRBD1 (5 bases). The CDR3 is 16 residues long. V was shortened by 2 bases and J by 0 bases, with 11 bases between the two germline ends. The germline V gene has CDR1 LNHDA and CDR2 SQIVND (reference sequence). This CDR3 is CASSIPRGDSGNTIYF. The CDR3 DNA reads TGTGCCAGTAGTATACCAAGAGGGGACTCTGGAAACACCATATATTTT.

This clone turned up a few times. The rearrangement joins TRBV3-1 (or the pseudogene TRBV3-2) to TRBJ1-2; unclear D gene. The CDR3 is 18 amino acids. Per the germline V gene, CDR1 is LGHDT and CDR2 is YNNKEL (reference sequence). V lost 4 bases, J lost 2 bases, and 23 bases lay in between. DNA of the CDR3: TGTGCCAGCAGCCCAAACCGAGATACGCCCTTGGGAAACTATGGCTACACCTTC. Translating it yields CASSPNRDTPLGNYGYTF.

This clone showed up just once. The CDR3 nucleotides are TGTGCCAGCAGTGAGCGGTGGCGCACTGAAGCTTTCTTT. Protein sequence: CASSERWRTEAFF. The chain uses TRBV2 and TRBJ1-1; no reliable D call. The length of the CDR3 is 13 residues. V was cut by 3 bases and J by 4 bases, with 9 bases left in between. Germline V CDR1 and CDR2: SNHLY, FYNNEI.

The count of this clone is one. V gene TRBV9 combines with J gene TRBJ1-4; tentative D call: TRBD1 (5 bases). Germline V gene data show CDR1 as SGDLS and CDR2 as YYNGEE. V lost 0 bases to trimming and J lost 6 bases, with 15 bases between them. CDR3 length equals 16 residues. The CDR3 here is CASSVGNRGADEKLFF. The CDR3 DNA reads as TGTGCCAGCAGCGTAGGAAACCGGGGCGCCGATGAAAAACTGTTTTTT.

This rearrangement joins TRBV5-1 to TRBJ2-6; D ambiguous. There are 15 residues in the CDR3. Trimming cost V 1 base and J 4 bases, with 9 bases left between them. Germline V CDR1 and CDR2: SGHRS, YFSETQ. Here the CDR3 DNA reads TGCGCCAGCAGCTTGTTCCAGGTAGGGGCCAACGTCCTGACTTTC. Its protein is CASSLFQVGANVLTF.

The CDR3 bases are TGCGCCAGCAGTGAAAACAGGGCGAATTATGGAAACACCATATATTTT. It yields the protein CASSENRANYGNTIYF. The chain uses TRBV10-1 and TRBJ1-3; a possible D gene is TRBD1 (6 bases). CDR1 and CDR2 (germline): WNHNN, SYGVQD (reference sequence). V lost 3 bases and J lost 3, with 15 bases in between. There are 16 residues in the CDR3.

CDR3 coding DNA: TGTGCCAGCAGCACCCGACTAGCCTACAATGAGCAGTTCTTC. Protein product: CASSTRLAYNEQFF. J is TRBJ2-1 and V is TRBV9; possible D gene TRBD2, 6 bases. Germline-derived CDR1 and CDR2 are SGDLS and YYNGEE. The CDR3 contains 14 residues. V was shortened by 4 bases and J by 2 bases, with 10 bases between the two germline ends.

A single count supports this clone. V gene TRBV7-6 combines with J gene TRBJ2-1; 7 bases map to TRBD1. This CDR3 contains 16 residues. CDR1 is SGHVS and CDR2 is FNYEAQ in the germline V gene. With 5 bases clipped from V and 0 bases from J, the junction kept 7 bases outside the gene matches. CDR3 nucleotide sequence: TGTGCCAGCAGCGTCGACAGGGTACCCTCCTACAATGAGCAGTTCTTC. It specifies CASSVDRVPSYNEQFF.